These 28 T cell receptor beta chains were sequenced from one sample in a study of metastatic and nonmetastatic thyroid tumors. No patient received treatment before thyroid surgery. With MiXCR, TCRdb called clones anew from the PCR reads. The sample includes 33,000 or so clones, approximately 7.4% of them seen just once. Sequencing was carried out using blood. The receptors derive from a female donor with papillary thyroid cancer or a benign thyroid nodule (not recorded which). Some clones in this sample may be carry-over from other donors' samples.

The rearrangement joins TRBV30 to TRBJ2-7; D possibly uses TRBD1 or TRBD2 (6 bases each). The V gene's germline CDR1 is GTSNPN and CDR2 SVGIG (reference sequence). V shed 1 base and J shed 6 bases, with 13 bases lying between them. This CDR3 is 13 amino acids long. The CDR3 DNA is TGTGCCTGGAGTGAGGGGGGCCGGAGCGAGCAGTACTTC. It is translated as CAWSEGGRSEQYF.

This clone was seen ten or more times. The genes are TRBV12-3 or TRBV12-4 and TRBJ2-5; no clear D gene. This CDR3 region has 15 residues. V lost 3 bases to trimming and J lost 2 bases, with 13 bases between them. The CDR3 nucleotides are TGTGCCAGCAGTTTCGAGGAGACCAGACAAGAGACCCAGTACTTC. Translation gives CASSFEETRQETQYF.

This chain uses TRBV7-2 with TRBJ2-3, with D unclear. The V end was cut by 7 bases, the J end by 2 bases, with 10 bases between. Germline CDR1 is SGHTA and CDR2 is FQGNSA. This CDR3 is built from 13 residues. DNA for the CDR3: TGTGCCAGCATTCGACCGGACACAGATACGCAGTATTTT. Its translation: CASIRPDTDTQYF.

At least ten counts were recorded for this clone. V usage is TRBV6-1 and J usage is TRBJ2-1; 10 bases match TRBD1. Germline values: CDR1 MNHNS, CDR2 SASEGT. This CDR3 has 16 amino acids. The ends lost 5 bases at V and 7 bases at J; junction bases unmatched: 11. The CDR3, as DNA: TGTGCCAGCAGTCCTCTAGGGACAGGGGTAAATAATGAGCAGTTCTTC. Its protein is CASSPLGTGVNNEQFF.

This clone was seen many times. J is TRBJ2-2 and V is TRBV4-3; D assignment may be TRBD1 or TRBD2 (5 bases each). The CDR3 extends over 15 amino acids. Germline-derived CDR1 and CDR2 are LGHNA and YSLEER. V lost 4 bases and J lost 5, with 14 bases in between. CDR3 coding DNA: TGCGCCAGCAGCCCCCTGGGGGTCCGTACCGGGGAGCTGTTTTTT. This translates into CASSPLGVRTGELFF.

Many counts were recorded for this clone. The chain is built from TRBV27 and TRBJ2-1; unclear D gene. This CDR3 spans 15 amino acids. Germline values: CDR1 MNHEY, CDR2 SMNVEV (reference sequence). The V gene lost 8 bases and the J gene lost 8 bases, with 22 bases spanning the gap. The CDR3 region is CASSPRWNTGDEQFF. The CDR3 DNA reads as TGTGCCAGCTCCCCCCGGTGGAACACTGGGGATGAGCAGTTCTTC.

The rearrangement links TRBV20-1 to TRBJ2-1, with D hard to call. V was shortened by 6 bases and J by 6 bases, with 18 bases between the two germline ends. The CDR3 is 14 amino acids. CDR1 and CDR2 (germline): DFQATT, SNEGSKA (reference sequence). The CDR3 here is CSATVRMRSNEQFF. CDR3 DNA: TGCAGTGCCACCGTTAGAATGAGGAGCAATGAGCAGTTCTTC.

Ten or more counts support this clone. The chain is built from TRBV12-3 or TRBV12-4 and TRBJ2-4, with 12 bases aligning to TRBD2. Germline trimming cut 6 bases from V and 6 bases from J; bases unmatched to any gene: 18. CDR3 size: 19 residues. Written as DNA, the CDR3 is TGTGCCAGCAGGGATAGACTAGCGGGAGCCACCACGATCCCAAACATTCAGTACTTC. As protein: CASRDRLAGATTIPNIQYF.

This clone was detected ten times or more. This chain links TRBV12-3 or TRBV12-4 with TRBJ2-1; the match to TRBD2 covers 13 bases. V dropped 5 bases and J dropped 0; count of bases not matched to a gene: 7. The CDR3 covers 18 residues. The CDR3 coding sequence is TGTGCCAGCAGTGGGCGGACTAGCGGGGGTATCTCCTACAATGAGCAGTTCTTC. Its translation is CASSGRTSGGISYNEQFF.

This clone was picked up many times. The chain combines TRBV12-3 or TRBV12-4 with TRBJ2-2; tentative D call: TRBD2 (5 bases). CDR3 length equals 15 residues. V was pared by 11 bases and J by 2 bases, with 18 bases between. CDR3: CADSASSLNTGELFF. CDR3 nucleotide sequence: TGTGCCGACTCCGCTAGCTCACTAAACACCGGGGAGCTGTTTTTT.

This rearrangement joins TRBV30 to TRBJ2-7, with D uncertain. CDR3 length: 14 residues. V dropped 2 bases and J dropped 3 bases, with 14 bases sitting between them. Germline assignment: CDR1 GTSNPN and CDR2 SVGIG (reference sequence). The CDR3 reads CAWSLPMDLYEQYF. In DNA, the CDR3 is TGTGCCTGGAGTCTCCCAATGGATCTCTACGAGCAGTACTTC.

At least ten counts were recorded for this clone. The chain links TRBV4-1 to TRBJ1-4, with D tentatively TRBD1 (5 bases). Trimming removed 4 bases from V and 4 bases from J, with 16 bases in between. Germline CDR1 reads MGHRA; CDR2 reads YSYEKL. This CDR3 has 16 residues. CDR3 coding DNA: TGCGCCAGCAGCCGCCAAGGGGAGGGTAGTAATGAAAAACTGTTTTTT. The encoded protein is CASSRQGEGSNEKLFF.

This clone was detected only a few times. Just one base apart from a much larger clone, this may be a read error. The chain recombines TRBV20-1 with TRBJ2-7; 10 nucleotides align to TRBD2. The CDR3 loop spans 15 amino acids. Germline CDR1 DFQATT, CDR2 SNEGSKA (reference sequence). The CDR3 is CSSRLPSGSRYEQYF. As DNA, the CDR3 is TGCAGTTCTAGATTACCTAGCGGGAGTCGGTACGAGCAGTACTTC.

This clone was seen at least ten times. This chain joins TRBV5-1 and TRBJ1-2; 8 bases match TRBD1. The J segment lost 3 bases and the V segment lost 4 bases, leaving 2 bases of the junction unmatched. Germline V gene lookup returns CDR1 SGHRS and CDR2 YFSETQ. The CDR3 has 13 amino acids. The CDR3 protein is CASSPDRDYGYTF. The DNA of the CDR3 is TGCGCCAGCAGCCCGGACAGGGACTATGGCTACACCTTC.

The chain couples TRBV13 to TRBJ2-7, with D perhaps TRBD2 (6 bases). The length of the CDR3 is 15 residues. CDR1 PRHDT and CDR2 FYEKMQ come from the germline V gene (reference sequence). V lost 5 bases, J lost 2 bases, and 16 bases lay in between. CDR3 DNA sequence: TGTGCCAGCAGCCCTCGAGGGCGGGGCCCCTACGAGCAGTACTTC. As protein: CASSPRGRGPYEQYF.

This clone was counted at least ten times. J is TRBJ2-1 and V is TRBV4-3, with 7 nucleotides matching TRBD2. CDR3 length: 16 amino acids. Germline loops: CDR1 LGHNA, CDR2 YSLEER. J gave up 8 bases and V 6 bases, and 16 bases lay outside the gene matches. The CDR3 reads CASRWSSSGGYDEQFF. The CDR3 nucleotides read TGCGCCAGCAGGTGGTCTTCGTCCGGGGGGTACGATGAGCAGTTCTTC.

As to this clone: A much larger clone lies one base from this, so it may be a read error. This sequence joins TRBV10-3 and TRBJ1-6; D call uncertain. The germline CDR1 and CDR2 sequences are ENHRY and SYGVKD. The CDR3 is 14 amino acids. The V gene lost 7 bases and the J gene lost 5 bases, with 12 bases spanning the gap. The CDR3 is CAINKGKNNSPLHF. CDR3 coding DNA: TGTGCCATCAACAAGGGAAAGAATAATTCACCCCTCCACTTT.

This clone was found many times. This chain links TRBV5-4 with TRBJ2-7; unclear D gene. Deletions cut 1 base from V and 5 bases from J, with 7 bases between. Germline V CDR1 and CDR2: SGHNT, YYREEE (reference sequence). The CDR3 spans 12 residues. The CDR3 loop reads CASSLLGNEQYF. In DNA, the CDR3 is TGTGCCAGCAGCTTGTTGGGAAACGAGCAGTACTTC.

This clone was picked up many times. This rearrangement joins TRBV30 to TRBJ2-1, with D hard to call. Per the germline V gene, CDR1 is GTSNPN and CDR2 is SVGIG (reference sequence). The V end lost 4 bases, the J end lost 3 bases, and 7 bases lay between the germline ends. This CDR3 spans 12 amino acids. The CDR3 bases are TGTGCCTGGAATGAGAACTACAATGAGCAGTTCTTC. Translating it yields CAWNENYNEQFF.

This clone has at least ten counts. V gene TRBV7-2 combines with J gene TRBJ2-7; no reliable D call. Trimming took 1 base from V and 2 from J, leaving 6 bases between them. In germline, CDR1 is SGHTA, CDR2 FQGNSA. The CDR3 consists of 13 residues. The CDR3 here is CASSLDNTYEQYF. CDR3 sequence (DNA): TGTGCCAGCAGCTTAGATAATACCTACGAGCAGTACTTC.

This clone was seen many times. The gene calls are TRBV6-1 and TRBJ2-3; TRBD2 aligns across 11 bases. CDR3 size: 15 residues. Trimming removed 6 bases from V and 2 bases from J; junction bases left unmatched: 4. Germline V lookup: CDR1 MNHNS, CDR2 SASEGT. CDR3 DNA sequence: TGTGCCAGCAGACCACTAGCGGGGGACACAGATACGCAGTATTTT. Its protein is CASRPLAGDTDTQYF.

This clone has ten or more counts. The same CDR3 also results from other DNA sequences found in this sample. The genes are TRBV4-3 and TRBJ1-4; unclear D gene. The CDR3 loop spans 15 amino acids. Germline V gene data show CDR1 as LGHNA and CDR2 as YSLEER. V gave up 0 bases and J gave up 5 bases, with 10 bases separating them. As DNA, the CDR3 is TGCGCCAGCAGCCAAGAACAACAAGTCAATGAAAAACTGTTTTTT. It is translated as CASSQEQQVNEKLFF.

The sample holds many counts of this clone. The V and J genes are TRBV20-1 and TRBJ2-3; 9 bases are a match to TRBD2. J gave up 13 bases and V 5 bases, and 13 bases lay outside the gene matches. This CDR3 spans 13 amino acids. Germline V gives CDR1 DFQATT, CDR2 SNEGSKA (reference sequence). CDR3 in amino acids: CSAPVPPSGKEYF. The CDR3 DNA sequence: TGCAGTGCTCCTGTGCCTCCTAGCGGGAAGGAGTATTTT.

As concerns this clone: At one boundary the junction diverges from the germline segment, which might be a read error. The chain combines TRBV5-6 with TRBJ2-7; possibly TRBD2 for D (5 bases). Germline-derived CDR1 and CDR2 are SGHDT and YYEEEE. This CDR3 comprises 17 residues. Here the CDR3 reads CANSLRREGVRSYEHYF. As DNA, the CDR3 is TGTGCCAACAGCTTAAGACGAGAGGGCGTTAGGTCCTACGAGCATTACTTC. The full variable domain, rest sourced from reference TRBV5-6 and TRBJ2-7, is DAGVTQSPTHLIKTRGQQVTLRCSPKSGHDTVSWYQQALGQGPQFIFQYYEEEERQRGNFPDRFSGHQFPNYSSELNVNALLLGDSALYLCANSLRREGVRSYEHYFGPGTRLTVT.

This clone was seen at least ten times. The CDR3 bases are TGCGCCAGCAGTCGAGGGATCGGAAACACCATATATTTT. This encodes CASSRGIGNTIYF. This chain connects TRBV5-1 to TRBJ1-3; unclear D gene. V was trimmed by 5 bases and J by 4 bases, leaving 10 bases between them. CDR3 size: 13 residues. CDR1 is SGHRS, CDR2 YFSETQ, per germline.

Ten or more counts support this clone. The chain employs TRBV11-1 and TRBJ2-7; 7 bases are a match to TRBD1. Germline V gene sequence: CDR1 SGHAT, CDR2 FQDESV (reference sequence). The CDR3 runs to 17 residues. V lost 4 bases and J lost 0; bases outside the gene matches: 12. The CDR3 here is CASSWDLQTGSSYEQYF. CDR3 nucleotides: TGTGCCAGCAGCTGGGATCTCCAGACAGGGAGCTCCTACGAGCAGTACTTC. The full variable domain, in which reference TRBV11-1 and TRBJ2-7 provide the parts outside the CDR3, is EAEVAQSPRYKITEKSQAVAFWCDPISGHATLYWYRQILGQGPELLVQFQDESVVDDSQLPKDRFSAERLKGVDSTLKIQPAELGDSAMYLCASSWDLQTGSSYEQYFGPGTRLTVT.

This clone came up many times. V is TRBV7-2 and J is TRBJ2-1; D gene ambiguous. Germline V CDR1 and CDR2: SGHTA, FQGNSA. Trimming stripped 0 bases from V and 5 bases from J, with 2 bases between. This CDR3 has 12 amino acids. The CDR3 here is CASSLAHNEQFF. The DNA of the CDR3 is TGTGCCAGCAGCTTAGCCCACAATGAGCAGTTCTTC.

This clone was recorded at least ten times. This sequence joins TRBV24-1 and TRBJ1-4, with D possibly matching TRBD1 (5 bases). Trimming took 9 bases from V and 5 from J, leaving 12 bases between them. This CDR3 has 13 amino acids. From germline, CDR1 is KGHDR and CDR2 SFDVKD. CDR3 bases: TGTGCCACCCAACGACAGTCGAATGAAAAACTGTTTTTT. It is translated as CATQRQSNEKLFF.